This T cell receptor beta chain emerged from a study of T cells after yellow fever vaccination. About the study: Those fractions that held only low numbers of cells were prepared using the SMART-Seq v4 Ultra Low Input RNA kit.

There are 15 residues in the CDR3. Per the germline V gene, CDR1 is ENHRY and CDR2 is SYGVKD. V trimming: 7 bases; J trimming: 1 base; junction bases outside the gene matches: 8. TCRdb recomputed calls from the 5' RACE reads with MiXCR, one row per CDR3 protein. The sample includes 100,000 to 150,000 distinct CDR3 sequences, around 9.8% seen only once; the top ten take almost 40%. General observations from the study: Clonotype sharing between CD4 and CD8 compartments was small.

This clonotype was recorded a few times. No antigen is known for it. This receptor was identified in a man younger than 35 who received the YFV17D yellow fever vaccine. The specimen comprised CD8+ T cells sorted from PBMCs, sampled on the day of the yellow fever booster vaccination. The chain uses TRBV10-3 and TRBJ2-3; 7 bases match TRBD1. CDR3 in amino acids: CAINRQGLGTDTQYF. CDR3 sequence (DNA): TGTGCCATCAACAGACAGGGATTGGGCACAGATACGCAGTATTTT.